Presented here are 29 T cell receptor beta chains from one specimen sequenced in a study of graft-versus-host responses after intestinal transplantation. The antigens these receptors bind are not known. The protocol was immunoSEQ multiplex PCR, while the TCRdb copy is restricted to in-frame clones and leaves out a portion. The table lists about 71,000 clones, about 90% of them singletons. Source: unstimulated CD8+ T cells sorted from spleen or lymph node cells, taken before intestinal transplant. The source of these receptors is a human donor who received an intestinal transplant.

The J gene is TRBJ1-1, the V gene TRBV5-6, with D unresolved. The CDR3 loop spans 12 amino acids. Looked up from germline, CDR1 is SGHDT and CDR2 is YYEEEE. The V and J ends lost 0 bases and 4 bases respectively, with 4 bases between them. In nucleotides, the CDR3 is TGTGCCAGCAGCTTGGGCGTCACTGAAGCTTTCTTT. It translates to CASSLGVTEAFF.

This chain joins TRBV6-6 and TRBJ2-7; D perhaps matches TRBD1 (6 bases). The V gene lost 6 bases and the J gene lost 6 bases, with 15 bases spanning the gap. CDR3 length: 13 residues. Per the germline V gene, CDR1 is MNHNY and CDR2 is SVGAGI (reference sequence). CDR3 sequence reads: CASRFQGFGEQYF. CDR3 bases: TGTGCCAGCAGATTCCAGGGGTTCGGCGAGCAGTACTTC.

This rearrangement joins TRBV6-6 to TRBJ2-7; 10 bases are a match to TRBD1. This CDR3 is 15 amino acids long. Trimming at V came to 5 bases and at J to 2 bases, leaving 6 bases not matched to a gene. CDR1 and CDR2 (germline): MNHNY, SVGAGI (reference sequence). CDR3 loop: CASSTPGQGPYEQYF. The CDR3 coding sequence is TGTGCCAGCAGTACCCCGGGACAGGGGCCCTACGAGCAGTACTTC.

In nucleotides, the CDR3 is TGTGCCAGCAGTTTAGTCGCGGGGAACACTGAAGCTTTCTTT. This translates into CASSLVAGNTEAFF. The V and J genes are TRBV27 and TRBJ1-1; D remains ambiguous. From germline, CDR1 is MNHEY and CDR2 SMNVEV (reference sequence). The germline V and J ends were trimmed by 2 bases and 1 base, with 8 bases remaining between them. The CDR3 covers 14 residues.

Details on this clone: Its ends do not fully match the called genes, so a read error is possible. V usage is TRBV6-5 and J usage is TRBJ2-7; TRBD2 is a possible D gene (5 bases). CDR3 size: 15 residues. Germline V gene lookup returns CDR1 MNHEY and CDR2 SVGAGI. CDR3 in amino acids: CASSPREGPSHEQYF. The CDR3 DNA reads TGTGCCAGCAGCCCCCGGGAAGGCCCCTCCCACGAGCAGTACTTC.

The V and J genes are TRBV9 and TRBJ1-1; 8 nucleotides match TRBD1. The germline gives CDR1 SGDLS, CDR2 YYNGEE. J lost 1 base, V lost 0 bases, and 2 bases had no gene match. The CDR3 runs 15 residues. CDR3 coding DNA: TGTGCCAGCAGCGTAGGGGGACAGGCGAACACTGAAGCTTTCTTT. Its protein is CASSVGGQANTEAFF. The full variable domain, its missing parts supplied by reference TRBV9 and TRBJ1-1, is DSGVTQTPKHLITATGQRVTLRCSPRSGDLSVYWYQQSLDQGLQFLIQYYNGEERAKGNILERFSAQQFPDLHSELNLSSLELGDSALYFCASSVGGQANTEAFFGQGTRLTVV.

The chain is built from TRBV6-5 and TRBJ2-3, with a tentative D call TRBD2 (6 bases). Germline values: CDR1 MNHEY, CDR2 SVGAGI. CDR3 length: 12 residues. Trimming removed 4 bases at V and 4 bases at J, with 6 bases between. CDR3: CASSSGADTQYF. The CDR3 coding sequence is TGTGCCAGCAGTTCGGGGGCAGATACGCAGTATTTT.

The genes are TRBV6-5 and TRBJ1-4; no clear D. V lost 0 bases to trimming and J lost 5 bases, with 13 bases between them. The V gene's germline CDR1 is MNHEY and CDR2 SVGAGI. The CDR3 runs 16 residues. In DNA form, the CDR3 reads TGTGCCAGCAGTTACTCTTTGGGCAGACCGAATGAAAAACTGTTTTTT. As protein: CASSYSLGRPNEKLFF.

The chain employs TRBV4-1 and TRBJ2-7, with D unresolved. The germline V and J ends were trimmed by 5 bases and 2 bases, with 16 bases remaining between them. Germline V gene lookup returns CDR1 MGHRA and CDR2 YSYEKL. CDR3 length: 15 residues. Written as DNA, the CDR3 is TGCGCCAGCAGCTTGTCCGGTCATCCGGCCTACGAGCAGTACTTC. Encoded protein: CASSLSGHPAYEQYF.

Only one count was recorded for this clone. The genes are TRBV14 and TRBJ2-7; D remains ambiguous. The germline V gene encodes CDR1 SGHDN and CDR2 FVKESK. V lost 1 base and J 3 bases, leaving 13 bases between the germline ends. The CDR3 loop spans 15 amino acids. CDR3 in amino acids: CASSQGKTGRYEQYF. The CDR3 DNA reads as TGTGCCAGCAGCCAAGGGAAGACTGGTCGCTACGAGCAGTACTTC. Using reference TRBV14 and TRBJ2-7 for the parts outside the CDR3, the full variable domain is EAGVTQFPSHSVIEKGQTVTLRCDPISGHDNLYWYRRVMGKEIKFLLHFVKESKQDESGMPNNRFLAERTGGTYSTLKVQPAELEDSGVYFCASSQGKTGRYEQYFGPGTRLTVT.

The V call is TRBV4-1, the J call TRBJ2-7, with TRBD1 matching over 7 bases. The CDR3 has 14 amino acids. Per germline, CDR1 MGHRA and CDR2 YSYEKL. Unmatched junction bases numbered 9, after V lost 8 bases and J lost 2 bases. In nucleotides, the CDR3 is TGCGCCAGCTCCCTCGGGACAGAGACCTACGAGCAGTACTTC. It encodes CASSLGTETYEQYF.

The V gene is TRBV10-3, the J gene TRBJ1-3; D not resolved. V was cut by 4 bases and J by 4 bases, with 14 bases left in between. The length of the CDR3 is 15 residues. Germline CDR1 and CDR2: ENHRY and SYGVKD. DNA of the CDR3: TGTGCCATCAGTGCCGAGGGAGTCAAAGGAAACACCATATATTTT. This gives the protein CAISAEGVKGNTIYF.

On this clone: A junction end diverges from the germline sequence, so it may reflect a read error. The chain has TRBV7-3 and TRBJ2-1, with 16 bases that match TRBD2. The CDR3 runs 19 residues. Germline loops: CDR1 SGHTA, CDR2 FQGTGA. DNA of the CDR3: TGTGCTAGCAGCTACTCAATGGGACTAGCGGGGGGGCTTTACAATGAGCAGTTCTTC. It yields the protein CASSYSMGLAGGLYNEQFF.

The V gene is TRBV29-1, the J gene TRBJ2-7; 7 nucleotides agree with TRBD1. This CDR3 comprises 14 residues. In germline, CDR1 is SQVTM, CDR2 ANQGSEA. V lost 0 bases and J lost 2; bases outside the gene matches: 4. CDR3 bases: TGCAGCGTTGAAGACCCGGGACAGACCTACGAGCAGTACTTC. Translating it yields CSVEDPGQTYEQYF.

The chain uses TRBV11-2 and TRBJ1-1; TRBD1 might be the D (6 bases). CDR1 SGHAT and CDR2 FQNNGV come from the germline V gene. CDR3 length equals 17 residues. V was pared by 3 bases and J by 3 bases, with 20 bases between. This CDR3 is CASSFLQGRGLDTEAFF. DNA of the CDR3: TGTGCCAGCAGCTTTCTACAGGGTAGAGGGCTGGACACTGAAGCTTTCTTT.

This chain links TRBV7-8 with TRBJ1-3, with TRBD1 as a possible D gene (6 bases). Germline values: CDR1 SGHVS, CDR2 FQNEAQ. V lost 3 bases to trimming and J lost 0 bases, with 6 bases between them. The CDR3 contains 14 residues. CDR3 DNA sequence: TGTGCCAGCAGCTTGGACAGCTCTGGAAACACCATATATTTT. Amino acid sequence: CASSLDSSGNTIYF.

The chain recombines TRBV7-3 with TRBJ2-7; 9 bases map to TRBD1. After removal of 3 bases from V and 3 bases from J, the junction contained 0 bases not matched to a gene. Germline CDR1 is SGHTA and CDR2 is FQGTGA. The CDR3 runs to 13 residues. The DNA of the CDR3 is TGTGCCAGCAGCTTGACAGGGGGCTACGAGCAGTACTTC. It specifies CASSLTGGYEQYF. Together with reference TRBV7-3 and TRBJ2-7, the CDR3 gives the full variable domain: GAGVSQTPSNKVTEKGKYVELRCDPISGHTALYWYRQSLGQGPEFLIYFQGTGAADDSGLPNDRFFAVRPEGSVSTLKIQRTERGDSAVYLCASSLTGGYEQYFGPGTRLTVT.

The CDR3 here is CASSYSGGGYEQYF. The DNA of the CDR3 is TGTGCCAGCAGTTACTCGGGGGGAGGGTACGAGCAGTACTTC. The V gene is TRBV6-5, the J gene TRBJ2-7; the match to TRBD2 covers 7 bases. The CDR3 length is 14 residues. With 0 bases clipped from V and 4 bases from J, the junction kept 3 bases outside the gene matches. CDR1 is MNHEY and CDR2 is SVGAGI in the germline V gene.

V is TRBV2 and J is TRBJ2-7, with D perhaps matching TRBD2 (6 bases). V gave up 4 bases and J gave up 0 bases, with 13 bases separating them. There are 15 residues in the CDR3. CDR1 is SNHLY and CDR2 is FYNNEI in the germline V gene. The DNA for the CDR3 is TGTGCCAGCAGTGGGGGTTACGGGAGCTCCTACGAGCAGTACTTC. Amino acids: CASSGGYGSSYEQYF.

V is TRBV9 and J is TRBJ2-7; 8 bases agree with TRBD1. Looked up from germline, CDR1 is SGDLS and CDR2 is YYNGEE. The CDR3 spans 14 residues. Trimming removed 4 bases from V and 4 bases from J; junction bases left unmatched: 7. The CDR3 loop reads CASSPTGGVYEQYF. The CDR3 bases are TGTGCCAGCAGCCCAACAGGGGGAGTTTACGAGCAGTACTTC.

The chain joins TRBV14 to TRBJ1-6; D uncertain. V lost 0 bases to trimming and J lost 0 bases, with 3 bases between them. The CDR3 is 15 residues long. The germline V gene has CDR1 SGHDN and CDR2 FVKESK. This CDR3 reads CASSQDRSYNSPLHF. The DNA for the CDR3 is TGTGCCAGCAGCCAAGACCGCTCCTATAATTCACCCCTCCACTTT. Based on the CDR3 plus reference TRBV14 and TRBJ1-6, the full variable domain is EAGVTQFPSHSVIEKGQTVTLRCDPISGHDNLYWYRRVMGKEIKFLLHFVKESKQDESGMPNNRFLAERTGGTYSTLKVQPAELEDSGVYFCASSQDRSYNSPLHFGNGTRLTVT.

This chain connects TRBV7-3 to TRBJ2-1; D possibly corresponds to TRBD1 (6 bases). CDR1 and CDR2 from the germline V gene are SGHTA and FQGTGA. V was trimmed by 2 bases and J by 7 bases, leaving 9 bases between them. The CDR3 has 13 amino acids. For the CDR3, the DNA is TGTGCCAGCAGCTTAGCAGGGGCGAATGAGCAGTTCTTC. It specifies CASSLAGANEQFF.

CDR3 protein: CASSLFGAGGLEQFF. The CDR3 nucleotides are TGTGCCAGCAGTTTATTCGGGGCGGGGGGACTTGAGCAGTTCTTC. J is TRBJ2-1 and V is TRBV27; TRBD2 agrees at 8 bases. The V gene end was trimmed by 1 base and the J gene end by 9 bases; junction bases not matched to a gene: 8. Germline CDR1 and CDR2: MNHEY and SMNVEV (reference sequence). CDR3 length: 15 amino acids.

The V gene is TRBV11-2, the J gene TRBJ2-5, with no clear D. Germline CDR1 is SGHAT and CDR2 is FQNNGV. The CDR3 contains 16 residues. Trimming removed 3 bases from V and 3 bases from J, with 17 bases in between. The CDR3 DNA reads TGTGCCAGCAGCTTTCGGAGCCCATTTTCCAAAGAGACCCAGTACTTC. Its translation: CASSFRSPFSKETQYF. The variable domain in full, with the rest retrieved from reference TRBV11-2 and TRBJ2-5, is EAGVAQSPRYKIIEKRQSVAFWCNPISGHATLYWYQQILGQGPKLLIQFQNNGVVDDSQLPKDRFSAERLKGVDSTLKIQPAKLEDSAVYLCASSFRSPFSKETQYFGPGTRLLVL.

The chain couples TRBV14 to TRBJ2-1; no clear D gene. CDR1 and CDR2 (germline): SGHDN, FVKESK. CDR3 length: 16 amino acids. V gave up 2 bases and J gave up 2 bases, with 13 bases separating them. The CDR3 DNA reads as TGTGCCAGCAGCCAATCTCGCCCGACTCCCTACAATGAGCAGTTCTTC. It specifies CASSQSRPTPYNEQFF.

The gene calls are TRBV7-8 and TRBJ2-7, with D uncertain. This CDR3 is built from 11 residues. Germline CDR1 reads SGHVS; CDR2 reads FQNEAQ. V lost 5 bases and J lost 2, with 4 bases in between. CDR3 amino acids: CASSPTYEQYF. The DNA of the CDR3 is TGTGCCAGCAGCCCTACCTACGAGCAGTACTTC.

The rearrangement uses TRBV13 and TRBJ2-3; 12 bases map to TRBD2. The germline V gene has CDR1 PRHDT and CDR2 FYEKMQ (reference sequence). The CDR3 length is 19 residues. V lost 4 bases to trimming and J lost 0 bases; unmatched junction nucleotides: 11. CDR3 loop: CASSSTTSGGSESTDTQYF. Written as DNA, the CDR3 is TGTGCCAGCAGCTCAACCACTAGCGGGGGGTCCGAGAGCACAGATACGCAGTATTTT.

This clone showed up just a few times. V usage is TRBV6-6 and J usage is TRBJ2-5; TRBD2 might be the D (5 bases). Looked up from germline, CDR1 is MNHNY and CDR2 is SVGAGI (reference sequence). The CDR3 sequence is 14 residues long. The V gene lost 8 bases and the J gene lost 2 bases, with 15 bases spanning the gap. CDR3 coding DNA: TGTGCCAGCCTTGAAGAGGGCCTACAAGAGACCCAGTACTTC. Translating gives CASLEEGLQETQYF.

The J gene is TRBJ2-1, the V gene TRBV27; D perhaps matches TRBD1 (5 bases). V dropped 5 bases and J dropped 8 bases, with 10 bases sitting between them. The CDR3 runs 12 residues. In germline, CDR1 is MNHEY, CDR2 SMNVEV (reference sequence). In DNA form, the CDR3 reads TGTGCCAGCAGTCTCCAGGGTTATGAGCAGTTCTTC. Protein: CASSLQGYEQFF.